This is a list of T cell receptor beta chains from one sample in a study of glioma-infiltrating T cells. Using its own MiXCR run on the multiplex PCR reads, TCRdb lists one record per CDR3 protein. This table holds 100,000 to 150,000 distinct CDR3 sequences, approximately 24% found once. The sequenced sample consisted of glioma tissue, nonneoplastic brain tissue, or PBMCs (not recorded which). The receptors derive from a human donor with low-grade glioma or glioblastoma, undergoing nonglioma brain surgery, or in good health (not recorded which). CDR3s include the opening cysteine and the closing phenylalanine or tryptophan. Each record gives: J gene, D gene, V gene, clone size, CDR3 DNA, CDR3 protein. D genes are given only for firm matches. Not all rows give a size; the values are once, few, many and, for expanded clones, a class.

j_gene: TRBJ1-1
d_gene: TRBD1
v_gene: TRBV6-5
abundance: few
CDR3nt: TGTGCCAGCAGTTTCACAGGGGTAACTGAAGCTTTCTTT
CDR3aa: CASSFTGVTEAFF

j_gene: TRBJ2-6
d_gene: .
v_gene: TRBV6-1
abundance: few
CDR3nt: TGTGCCAGCAGTTATTTAAGTCTTGGGGCCAACGTCCTGACTTTC
CDR3aa: CASSYLSLGANVLTF

j_gene: TRBJ1-2
d_gene: .
v_gene: TRBV3-1
abundance: many
CDR3nt: TGTGCCAGCAGCCAAGGCCAGTATGGCTACACCTTC
CDR3aa: CASSQGQYGYTF

j_gene: TRBJ2-3
d_gene: .
v_gene: TRBV7-8
abundance: many
CDR3nt: TGTGCCAGCAGCTTAGGCAGGGGAGGGGGAGATACGCAGTATTTT
CDR3aa: CASSLGRGGGDTQYF

j_gene: TRBJ1-2
d_gene: .
v_gene: TRBV27
abundance: .
CDR3nt: TGTGCCAGCAGGGACCCGGGGCAGAACTATGGCTACACCTTC
CDR3aa: CASRDPGQNYGYTF

j_gene: TRBJ1-1
d_gene: .
v_gene: TRBV7-9
abundance: few
CDR3nt: TGTGCCAGCAGGTATTTAGAATGGGGTACTGAAGCTTTCTTT
CDR3aa: CASRYLEWGTEAFF

j_gene: TRBJ1-2
d_gene: TRBD1
v_gene: TRBV28
abundance: many
CDR3nt: TGTGCCAGCAGTTCCGGGACAGGACTAGCTGGCTACACCTTC
CDR3aa: CASSSGTGLAGYTF

j_gene: TRBJ1-1
d_gene: TRBD1
v_gene: TRBV20-1
abundance: few
CDR3nt: TGCAGCACCCAACCGACAGGGAATAATGAAGCTTTCTTT
CDR3aa: CSTQPTGNNEAFF

j_gene: TRBJ1-1
d_gene: .
v_gene: TRBV11-3
abundance: few
CDR3nt: TGTGCCAGCACTCTGACAGCGAACACTGAAGCTTTCTTT
CDR3aa: CASTLTANTEAFF

j_gene: TRBJ2-5
d_gene: TRBD1
v_gene: TRBV2
abundance: many
CDR3nt: TGTGCCAGCAGTACGTGGACAGGGAGGGAGACCCAGTACTTC
CDR3aa: CASSTWTGRETQYF

j_gene: TRBJ2-3
d_gene: .
v_gene: TRBV6-1
abundance: many
CDR3nt: TGTGCCAGCAGCGCTCAGGGGGGGGATACGCAGTATTTT
CDR3aa: CASSAQGGDTQYF

j_gene: TRBJ2-3
d_gene: .
v_gene: TRBV20-1
abundance: many
CDR3nt: TGCAGTGCTGGCCACGGACAGGAGGGAGGCACAGATACGCAGTATTTT
CDR3aa: CSAGHGQEGGTDTQYF

j_gene: TRBJ2-1
d_gene: TRBD2
v_gene: TRBV6-2/TRBV6-3
abundance: many
CDR3nt: TGTGCCAGCAGTTACGGGGGACTAGCGGGCACTGAGCAGTTCTTC
CDR3aa: CASSYGGLAGTEQFF

j_gene: TRBJ1-2
d_gene: .
v_gene: TRBV3-1
abundance: .
CDR3nt: TGTCCCAGCAGCCCCTGGACACGGAATGGCTACACCTTC
CDR3aa: CPSSPWTRNGYTF

j_gene: TRBJ2-1
d_gene: .
v_gene: TRBV6-6
abundance: many
CDR3nt: TGTGCCAGCAGTTACCTGGGTTTCGAGCAGTTCTTC
CDR3aa: CASSYLGFEQFF

j_gene: TRBJ1-3
d_gene: .
v_gene: TRBV7-2
abundance: many
CDR3nt: TGTGCCAGCAGCTTAGCTACAGGCCTCTCTGGAAACACCATATATTTT
CDR3aa: CASSLATGLSGNTIYF

j_gene: TRBJ2-2
d_gene: .
v_gene: TRBV6-1
abundance: .
CDR3nt: TGTGCCAGCAGTGCCCGAGGCGGCAGGGGGAACACCGGGGAGCTGTTTTTT
CDR3aa: CASSARGGRGNTGELFF

j_gene: TRBJ2-5
d_gene: TRBD2
v_gene: TRBV15
abundance: many
CDR3nt: TGTGCCACCAGCCCCGAAGCGGGGGGGGCTGAGACCCAGTACTTC
CDR3aa: CATSPEAGGAETQYF

j_gene: TRBJ1-1
d_gene: .
v_gene: TRBV10-3
abundance: .
CDR3nt: TGTGCCATCAGTCCCTCGAGGGGGACTCGAAACACTGAAGCTTTCTTT
CDR3aa: CAISPSRGTRNTEAFF

j_gene: TRBJ2-1
d_gene: TRBD2
v_gene: TRBV20-1
abundance: few
CDR3nt: TGCAGTGCTAGACGTAGCGGGACCTCCTACAATGAGCAGTTCTTC
CDR3aa: CSARRSGTSYNEQFF

j_gene: TRBJ1-6
d_gene: .
v_gene: TRBV18
abundance: .
CDR3nt: TGTGCCAGCTCGGGGGGGTTTGACAATTCACCCCTCCACTTT
CDR3aa: CASSGGFDNSPLHF

j_gene: TRBJ1-2
d_gene: .
v_gene: TRBV6-1
abundance: few
CDR3nt: TGTGCCAGCACAACAGCTAACTATGGCTACACCTTC
CDR3aa: CASTTANYGYTF

j_gene: TRBJ2-1
d_gene: .
v_gene: TRBV6-6
abundance: many
CDR3nt: TGTGCCAGCAGTTACTCGATGGCGACTGAGCAGTTCTTC
CDR3aa: CASSYSMATEQFF

j_gene: TRBJ1-2
d_gene: TRBD1
v_gene: TRBV7-9
abundance: .
CDR3nt: TGTGCCAGCAGCTTTGAAGGGGGCGCGGGCGGCTACACCTTC
CDR3aa: CASSFEGGAGGYTF

j_gene: TRBJ1-2
d_gene: .
v_gene: TRBV6-1
abundance: many
CDR3nt: TGTGCCAGCAGTGAGGTCTTAGGCTACACCTTC
CDR3aa: CASSEVLGYTF

j_gene: TRBJ2-1
d_gene: .
v_gene: TRBV5-8
abundance: once
CDR3nt: TGTGCCAGCAGATTGGTATACTCCTGGGGTGAGCAGTTCTTC
CDR3aa: CASRLVYSWGEQFF

j_gene: TRBJ1-1
d_gene: TRBD1
v_gene: TRBV20-1
abundance: many
CDR3nt: TGCAGTGCCCCCAGGGGGGAGATGAACACTGAAGCTTTCTTT
CDR3aa: CSAPRGEMNTEAFF

j_gene: TRBJ2-3
d_gene: TRBD2
v_gene: TRBV3-1
abundance: few
CDR3nt: TGTGCCAGCAGCCCCAACAAGCTAGCGGGGGGGCAAACAGATACGCAGTATTTT
CDR3aa: CASSPNKLAGGQTDTQYF

j_gene: TRBJ2-3
d_gene: .
v_gene: TRBV7-6
abundance: many
CDR3nt: TGTGCCAGCAGCCTCGAAGACCTGAATACGCAGTATTTT
CDR3aa: CASSLEDLNTQYF

j_gene: TRBJ2-1
d_gene: TRBD1
v_gene: TRBV7-9
abundance: .
CDR3nt: TGTGCCAGCAGCTTTGGGAATCAGGGGGCGGGGAATGAGCAGTTCTTC
CDR3aa: CASSFGNQGAGNEQFF

j_gene: TRBJ2-3
d_gene: TRBD1
v_gene: TRBV20-1
abundance: .
CDR3nt: TGCAGTGCTGGAAGACAGGGTTTCACAGATACGCAGTGTTTT
CDR3aa: CSAGRQGFTDTQCF

j_gene: TRBJ2-1
d_gene: .
v_gene: TRBV10-3
abundance: .
CDR3nt: TGTGCCATCAGTGAGGACAGGAGCTCCTACAATGAGCAGTTCTTC
CDR3aa: CAISEDRSSYNEQFF

j_gene: TRBJ2-1
d_gene: TRBD2
v_gene: TRBV24-1
abundance: few
CDR3nt: TGTGCCACCAGTGCGGGCGGGGGATACAATGAGCAGTTCTTC
CDR3aa: CATSAGGGYNEQFF

j_gene: TRBJ1-1
d_gene: .
v_gene: TRBV10-3
abundance: .
CDR3nt: TGTGCCAACAGTTGGGACGGGGCTGGAACCACTGAAGCTTTCTTT
CDR3aa: CANSWDGAGTTEAFF

j_gene: TRBJ1-5
d_gene: .
v_gene: TRBV27
abundance: .
CDR3nt: TGTGCCAGCAAACAGGGAGGAAGCAATCAGCCCCAGCATTTT
CDR3aa: CASKQGGSNQPQHF

j_gene: TRBJ2-3
d_gene: .
v_gene: TRBV7-2
abundance: .
CDR3nt: TGTGCCAGCAGCTCGAGTAGGGATACGCAGTATTTT
CDR3aa: CASSSSRDTQYF

j_gene: TRBJ1-1
d_gene: .
v_gene: TRBV20-1
abundance: many
CDR3nt: TGCACTAGGACAGCTCACACTGAAGCTTTCTTT
CDR3aa: CTRTAHTEAFF

j_gene: TRBJ1-5
d_gene: TRBD1
v_gene: TRBV19
abundance: many
CDR3nt: TGTGCCAGTAGGATCGGACAGGAGTATAGCAATCAGCCCCAGCATTTT
CDR3aa: CASRIGQEYSNQPQHF

j_gene: TRBJ1-2
d_gene: .
v_gene: TRBV6-1
abundance: many
CDR3nt: TGTGCCAGCACTGGGGGCTATGGCTACACCTTC
CDR3aa: CASTGGYGYTF

j_gene: TRBJ2-1
d_gene: .
v_gene: TRBV20-1
abundance: many
CDR3nt: TGCAGTGCTAGAGGCAGGGAGTCCTACAATGAGCAGTTCTTC
CDR3aa: CSARGRESYNEQFF

j_gene: TRBJ1-1
d_gene: .
v_gene: TRBV6-1
abundance: .
CDR3nt: TGTGCCATCAAGGACCTACTGAACACTGAAGCTTTCTTT
CDR3aa: CAIKDLLNTEAFF

j_gene: TRBJ2-3
d_gene: TRBD2
v_gene: TRBV6-6
abundance: .
CDR3nt: TGTGCCAGCAGTTACTCGAGGAAGCGGGGGGGCAGAGATACGCAGTATTTT
CDR3aa: CASSYSRKRGGRDTQYF

j_gene: TRBJ1-1
d_gene: TRBD1
v_gene: TRBV20-1
abundance: many
CDR3nt: TGCAGTGCTCGTAAAGGGACAGGCCTTTTGGGCACTGAAGCTTTCTTT
CDR3aa: CSARKGTGLLGTEAFF

j_gene: TRBJ2-6
d_gene: TRBD1
v_gene: TRBV24-1
abundance: .
CDR3nt: TGTGCCACCAGCCCGGGACAGGGGGTCTCTGGGGCCAACGTCCTGACTTTC
CDR3aa: CATSPGQGVSGANVLTF

j_gene: TRBJ1-1
d_gene: .
v_gene: TRBV20-1
abundance: many
CDR3nt: TGCAGTGCTAGAGCAGGGCTGAACACTGAAGCTTTCTTT
CDR3aa: CSARAGLNTEAFF

j_gene: TRBJ1-1
d_gene: .
v_gene: TRBV4-1
abundance: .
CDR3nt: TGCGCCAGCAGCCAGGGAACACTGAACACTGAAGCTTTCTTT
CDR3aa: CASSQGTLNTEAFF

j_gene: TRBJ1-4
d_gene: TRBD1
v_gene: TRBV12-3/TRBV12-4
abundance: few
CDR3nt: TGTGCCAGCAGACAAGGACAGGAATTTAATGAAAAACTGTTTTTT
CDR3aa: CASRQGQEFNEKLFF

j_gene: TRBJ2-2
d_gene: .
v_gene: TRBV27
abundance: many
CDR3nt: TGTGCCAGCAGTTTACGGACAGGACTAAACACCGGGGAGCTGTTTTTT
CDR3aa: CASSLRTGLNTGELFF

j_gene: TRBJ2-1
d_gene: TRBD2
v_gene: TRBV5-1
abundance: few
CDR3nt: TGCGCCAGCAGCACGGGAGGGGGAAATGAGCAGTTCTTC
CDR3aa: CASSTGGGNEQFF

j_gene: TRBJ2-3
d_gene: .
v_gene: TRBV7-9
abundance: once
CDR3nt: TGTGCCAGCAGCTTGGTGGCGCGGCAGAACACAGATACGCAGTATTTT
CDR3aa: CASSLVARQNTDTQYF